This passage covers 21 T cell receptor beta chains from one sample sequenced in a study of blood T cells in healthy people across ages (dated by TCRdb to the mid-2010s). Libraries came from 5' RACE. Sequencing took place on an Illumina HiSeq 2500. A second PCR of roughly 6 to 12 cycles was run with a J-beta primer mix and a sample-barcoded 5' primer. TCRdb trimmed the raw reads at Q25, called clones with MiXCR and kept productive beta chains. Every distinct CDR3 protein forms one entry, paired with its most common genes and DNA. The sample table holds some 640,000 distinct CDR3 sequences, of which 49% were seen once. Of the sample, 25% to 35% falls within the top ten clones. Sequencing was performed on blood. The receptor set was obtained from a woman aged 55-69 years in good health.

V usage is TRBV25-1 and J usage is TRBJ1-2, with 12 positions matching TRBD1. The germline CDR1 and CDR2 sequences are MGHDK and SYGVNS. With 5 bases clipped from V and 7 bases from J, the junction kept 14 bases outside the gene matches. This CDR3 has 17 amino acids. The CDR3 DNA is TGTGCCAGCAGTATCACCGGGACAGGGGGCTTAAGGACTGGCTACACCTTC. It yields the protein CASSITGTGGLRTGYTF.

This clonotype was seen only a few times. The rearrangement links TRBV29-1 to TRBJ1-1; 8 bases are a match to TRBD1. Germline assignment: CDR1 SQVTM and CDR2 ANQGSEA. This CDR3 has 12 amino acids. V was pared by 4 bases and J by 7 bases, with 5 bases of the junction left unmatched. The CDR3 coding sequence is TGCAGCGTTGTGGCAGGGGGCGGTGAAGCTTTCTTT. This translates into CSVVAGGGEAFF.

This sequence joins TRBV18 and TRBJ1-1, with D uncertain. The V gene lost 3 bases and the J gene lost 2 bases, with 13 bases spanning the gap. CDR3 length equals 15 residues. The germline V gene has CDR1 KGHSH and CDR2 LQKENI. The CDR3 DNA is TGTGCCAGCTCACCCCCCGGGAGGGAAAACACTGAAGCTTTCTTT. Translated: CASSPPGRENTEAFF.

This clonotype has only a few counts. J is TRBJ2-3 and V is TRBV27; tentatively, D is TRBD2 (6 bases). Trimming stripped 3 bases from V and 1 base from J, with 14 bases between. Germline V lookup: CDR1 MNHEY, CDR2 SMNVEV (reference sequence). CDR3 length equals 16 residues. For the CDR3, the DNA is TGTGCCAGCAGTTTGTCAGCGGCTAGCGGCACAGATACGCAGTATTTT. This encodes CASSLSAASGTDTQYF.

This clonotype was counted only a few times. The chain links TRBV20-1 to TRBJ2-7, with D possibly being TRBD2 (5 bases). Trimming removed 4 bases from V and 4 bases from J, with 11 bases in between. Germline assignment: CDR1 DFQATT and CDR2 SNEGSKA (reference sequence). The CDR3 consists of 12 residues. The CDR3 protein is CSATRAGYEQYF. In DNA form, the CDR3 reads TGCAGTGCTACGAGGGCTGGGTACGAGCAGTACTTC.

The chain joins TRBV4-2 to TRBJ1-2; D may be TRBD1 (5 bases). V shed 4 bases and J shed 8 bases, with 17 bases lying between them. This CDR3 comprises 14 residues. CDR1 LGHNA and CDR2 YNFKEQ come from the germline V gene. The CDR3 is CASSPGPEIGGYTF. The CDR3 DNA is TGTGCCAGCAGCCCAGGGCCAGAGATAGGAGGCTACACCTTC.

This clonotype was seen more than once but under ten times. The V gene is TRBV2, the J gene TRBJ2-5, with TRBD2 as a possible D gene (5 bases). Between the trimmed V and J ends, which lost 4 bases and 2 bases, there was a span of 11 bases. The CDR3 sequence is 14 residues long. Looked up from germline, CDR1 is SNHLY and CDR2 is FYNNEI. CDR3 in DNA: TGTGCCAGCAGTGGGTGGACTGCTCAAGAGACCCAGTACTTC. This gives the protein CASSGWTAQETQYF.

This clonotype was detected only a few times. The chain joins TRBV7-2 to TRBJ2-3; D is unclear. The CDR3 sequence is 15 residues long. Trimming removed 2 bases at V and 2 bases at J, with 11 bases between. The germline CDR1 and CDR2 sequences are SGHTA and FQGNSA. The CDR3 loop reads CASSLRTEYTDTQYF. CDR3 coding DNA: TGTGCCAGCAGCTTAAGGACCGAGTACACAGATACGCAGTATTTT.

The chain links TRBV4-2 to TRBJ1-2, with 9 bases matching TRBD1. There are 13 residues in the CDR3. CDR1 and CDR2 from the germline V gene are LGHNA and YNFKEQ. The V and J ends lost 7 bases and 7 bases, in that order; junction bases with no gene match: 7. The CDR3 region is CASMTGGGGGYTF. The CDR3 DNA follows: TGTGCCAGCATGACAGGGGGTGGTGGTGGCTACACCTTC.

The CDR3 spells CASSPKWDQGPLFGYTF. CDR3 coding DNA: TGTGCCAGCAGCCCAAAATGGGACCAGGGCCCCCTCTTTGGCTACACCTTC. J is TRBJ1-2 and V is TRBV7-6; tentative D call: TRBD1 (5 bases). This CDR3 comprises 17 residues. Germline V gene lookup returns CDR1 SGHVS and CDR2 FNYEAQ. The ends were cut back, 5 bases at V and 7 bases at J, with 26 bases in the middle. The whole variable domain, filled in from reference TRBV7-6 and TRBJ1-2, reads GAGVSQSPRYKVTKRGQDVALRCDPISGHVSLYWYRQALGQGPEFLTYFNYEAQQDKSGLPNDRFSAERPEGSISTLTIQRTEQRDSAMYRCASSPKWDQGPLFGYTFGSGTRLTVV.

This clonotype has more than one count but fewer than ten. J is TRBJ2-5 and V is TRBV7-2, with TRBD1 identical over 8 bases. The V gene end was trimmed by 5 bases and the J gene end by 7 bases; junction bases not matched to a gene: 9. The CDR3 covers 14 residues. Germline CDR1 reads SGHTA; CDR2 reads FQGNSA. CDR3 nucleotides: TGTGCCAGCAGCCGGGACAGGACGAATCCGACCCAGTACTTC. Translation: CASSRDRTNPTQYF.

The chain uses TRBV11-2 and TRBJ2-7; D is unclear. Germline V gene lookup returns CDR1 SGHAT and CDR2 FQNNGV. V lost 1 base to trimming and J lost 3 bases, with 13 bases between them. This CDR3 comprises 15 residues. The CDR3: CASSLGTGSYYEQYF. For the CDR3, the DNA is TGTGCCAGCAGCTTAGGTACCGGGTCCTACTACGAGCAGTACTTC.

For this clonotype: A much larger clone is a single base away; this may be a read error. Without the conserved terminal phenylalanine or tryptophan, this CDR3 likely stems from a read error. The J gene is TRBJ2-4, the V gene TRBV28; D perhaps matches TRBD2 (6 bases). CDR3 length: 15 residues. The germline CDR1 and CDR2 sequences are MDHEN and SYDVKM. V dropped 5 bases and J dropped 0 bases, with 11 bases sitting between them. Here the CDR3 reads CASSPGSLAKNIQYL. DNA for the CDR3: TGTGCCAGCAGTCCCGGGAGTCTAGCCAAAAACATTCAGTACTTA.

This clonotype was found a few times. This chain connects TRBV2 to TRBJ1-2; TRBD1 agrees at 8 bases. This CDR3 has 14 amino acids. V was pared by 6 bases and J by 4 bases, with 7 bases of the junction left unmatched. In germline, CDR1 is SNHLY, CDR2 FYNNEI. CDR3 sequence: CASRKDRAVYGYTF. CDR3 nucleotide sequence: TGTGCCAGCAGAAAGGACAGGGCAGTCTATGGCTACACCTTC.

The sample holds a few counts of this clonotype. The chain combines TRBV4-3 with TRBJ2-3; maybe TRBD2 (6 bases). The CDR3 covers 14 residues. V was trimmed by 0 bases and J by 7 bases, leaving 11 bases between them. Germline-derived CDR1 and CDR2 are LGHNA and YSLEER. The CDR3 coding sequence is TGCGCCAGCAGCCAAGATTACCGGGAGAATACGCAGTATTTT. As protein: CASSQDYRENTQYF.

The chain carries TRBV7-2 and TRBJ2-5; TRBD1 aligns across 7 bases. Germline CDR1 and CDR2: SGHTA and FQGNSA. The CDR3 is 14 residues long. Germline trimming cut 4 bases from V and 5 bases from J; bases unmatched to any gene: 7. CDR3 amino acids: CASSSRQGRETQYF. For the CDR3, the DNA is TGTGCCAGCAGCTCTCGACAGGGCAGGGAGACCCAGTACTTC.

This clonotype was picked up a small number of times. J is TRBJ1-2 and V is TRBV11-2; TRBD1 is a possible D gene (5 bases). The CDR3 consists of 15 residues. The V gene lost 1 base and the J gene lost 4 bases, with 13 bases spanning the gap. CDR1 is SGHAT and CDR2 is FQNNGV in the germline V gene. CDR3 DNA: TGTGCCAGCAGCTTAGTAGGGGAATTGGGCTATGGCTACACCTTC. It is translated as CASSLVGELGYGYTF.

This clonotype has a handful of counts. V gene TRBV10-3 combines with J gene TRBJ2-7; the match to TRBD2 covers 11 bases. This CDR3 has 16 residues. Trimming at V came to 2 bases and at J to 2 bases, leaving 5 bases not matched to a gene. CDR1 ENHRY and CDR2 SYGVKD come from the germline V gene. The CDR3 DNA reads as TGTGCCATCAGTGAGGCGACTAGCGGGACAACCTACGAGCAGTACTTC. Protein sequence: CAISEATSGTTYEQYF.

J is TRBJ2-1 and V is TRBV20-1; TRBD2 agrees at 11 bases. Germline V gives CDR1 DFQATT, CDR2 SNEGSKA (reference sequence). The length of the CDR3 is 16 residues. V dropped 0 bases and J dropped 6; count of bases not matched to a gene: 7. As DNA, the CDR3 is TGCAGTGCTAGAGATCACACTAGCGGGAGTTTCAATGAGCAGTTCTTC. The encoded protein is CSARDHTSGSFNEQFF.

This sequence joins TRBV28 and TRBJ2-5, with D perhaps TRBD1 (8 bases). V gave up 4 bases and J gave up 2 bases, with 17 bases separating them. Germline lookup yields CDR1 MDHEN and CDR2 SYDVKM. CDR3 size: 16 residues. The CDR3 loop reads CASSSGGTGWQETQYF. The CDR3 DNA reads TGTGCCAGCAGTTCCGGGGGGACAGGCTGGCAAGAGACCCAGTACTTC.

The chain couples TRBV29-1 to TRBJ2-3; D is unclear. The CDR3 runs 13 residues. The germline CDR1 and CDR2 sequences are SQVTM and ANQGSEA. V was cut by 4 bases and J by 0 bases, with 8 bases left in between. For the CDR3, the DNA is TGCAGCGTTGTAGGGCAGAGCACAGATACGCAGTATTTT. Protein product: CSVVGQSTDTQYF.